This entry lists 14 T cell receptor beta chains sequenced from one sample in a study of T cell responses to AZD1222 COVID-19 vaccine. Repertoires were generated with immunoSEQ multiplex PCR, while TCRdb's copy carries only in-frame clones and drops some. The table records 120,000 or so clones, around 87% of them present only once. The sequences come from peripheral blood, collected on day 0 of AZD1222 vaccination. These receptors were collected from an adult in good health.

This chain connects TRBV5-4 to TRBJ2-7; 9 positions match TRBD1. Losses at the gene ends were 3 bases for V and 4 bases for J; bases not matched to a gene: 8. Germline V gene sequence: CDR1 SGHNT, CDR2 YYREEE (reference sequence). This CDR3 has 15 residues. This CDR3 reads CASSSSGTGNYEQYF. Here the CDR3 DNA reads TGTGCCAGCAGCTCCTCCGGGACAGGGAATTACGAGCAGTACTTC.

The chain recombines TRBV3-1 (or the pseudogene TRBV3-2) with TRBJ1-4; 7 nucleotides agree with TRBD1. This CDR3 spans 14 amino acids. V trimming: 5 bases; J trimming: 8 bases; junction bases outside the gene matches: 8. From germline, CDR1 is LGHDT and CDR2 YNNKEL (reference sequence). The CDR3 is CASSGRQGGEKLFF. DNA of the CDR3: TGTGCCAGCAGCGGGAGACAGGGTGGAGAAAAACTGTTTTTT.

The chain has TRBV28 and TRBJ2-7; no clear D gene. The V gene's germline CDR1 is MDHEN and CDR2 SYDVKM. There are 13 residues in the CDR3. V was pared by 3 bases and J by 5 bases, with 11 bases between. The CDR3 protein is CASSLGSADEQYF. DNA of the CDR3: TGTGCCAGCAGTTTGGGCAGCGCGGACGAGCAGTACTTC. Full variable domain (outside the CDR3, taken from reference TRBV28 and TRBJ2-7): DVKVTQSSRYLVKRTGEKVFLECVQDMDHENMFWYRQDPGLGLRLIYFSYDVKMKEKGDIPEGYSVSREKKERFSLILESASTNQTSMYLCASSLGSADEQYFGPGTRLTVT.

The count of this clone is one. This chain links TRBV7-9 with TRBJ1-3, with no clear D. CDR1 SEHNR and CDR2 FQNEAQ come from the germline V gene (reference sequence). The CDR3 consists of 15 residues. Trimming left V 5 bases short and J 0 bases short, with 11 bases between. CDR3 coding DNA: TGTGCCAGCAGCCCCCAGTTCATCTCTGGAAACACCATATATTTT. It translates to CASSPQFISGNTIYF. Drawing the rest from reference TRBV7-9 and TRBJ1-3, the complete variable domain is DTGVSQNPRHKITKRGQNVTFRCDPISEHNRLYWYRQTLGQGPEFLTYFQNEAQLEKSRLLSDRFSAERPKGSFSTLEIQRTEQGDSAMYLCASSPQFISGNTIYFGEGSWLTVV.

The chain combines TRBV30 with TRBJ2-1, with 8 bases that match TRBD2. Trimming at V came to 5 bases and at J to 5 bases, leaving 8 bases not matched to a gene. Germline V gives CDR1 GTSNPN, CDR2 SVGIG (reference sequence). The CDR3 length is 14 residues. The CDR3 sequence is CAWGKGLGDNEQFF. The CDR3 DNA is TGTGCCTGGGGGAAGGGACTAGGGGACAATGAGCAGTTCTTC.

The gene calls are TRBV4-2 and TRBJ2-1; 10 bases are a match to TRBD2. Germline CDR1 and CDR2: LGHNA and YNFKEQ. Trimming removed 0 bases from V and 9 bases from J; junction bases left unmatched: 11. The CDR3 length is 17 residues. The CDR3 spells CASSQEGASGGGGEQFF. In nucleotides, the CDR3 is TGTGCCAGCAGCCAAGAAGGGGCTAGCGGGGGCGGGGGTGAGCAGTTCTTC.

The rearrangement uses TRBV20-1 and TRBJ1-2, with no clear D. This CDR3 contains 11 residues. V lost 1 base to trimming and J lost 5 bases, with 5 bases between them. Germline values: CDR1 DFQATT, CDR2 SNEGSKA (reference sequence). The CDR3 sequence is CSARAQYGYTF. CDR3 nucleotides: TGCAGTGCTAGAGCACAGTATGGCTACACCTTC.

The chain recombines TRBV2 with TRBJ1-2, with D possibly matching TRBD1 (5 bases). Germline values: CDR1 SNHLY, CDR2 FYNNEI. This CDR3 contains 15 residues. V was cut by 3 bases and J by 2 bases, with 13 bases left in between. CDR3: CASSDGARANYGYTF. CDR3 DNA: TGTGCCAGCAGTGACGGCGCCAGGGCAAACTATGGCTACACCTTC.

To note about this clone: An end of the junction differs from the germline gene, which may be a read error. DNA for the CDR3: TGTACCAGCAGCCCGAGCTACAAGGGGGCTCCGAACTTC. It yields the protein CTSSPSYKGAPNF. The gene calls are TRBV3-1 (or the pseudogene TRBV3-2) and TRBJ2-7; TRBD1 matches 7 bases. The CDR3 runs 13 residues. Per germline, CDR1 LGHDT and CDR2 YNNKEL (reference sequence).

The CDR3 DNA reads TGTGCCAGCAGTTTAATTAGGACAGGCGAGCAGTACTTC. This codes for CASSLIRTGEQYF. The rearrangement joins TRBV12-3 or TRBV12-4 to TRBJ2-7; 7 bases are a match to TRBD1. CDR3 length: 13 residues. The V segment lost 2 bases and the J segment 6 bases; nucleotides outside the gene matches: 4.

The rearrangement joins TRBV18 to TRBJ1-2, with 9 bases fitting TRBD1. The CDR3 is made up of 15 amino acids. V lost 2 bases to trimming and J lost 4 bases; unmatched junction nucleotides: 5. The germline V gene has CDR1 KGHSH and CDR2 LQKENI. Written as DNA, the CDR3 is TGTGCCAGCTCACCATCGACAGGGGGTTTCTATGGCTACACCTTC. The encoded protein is CASSPSTGGFYGYTF.

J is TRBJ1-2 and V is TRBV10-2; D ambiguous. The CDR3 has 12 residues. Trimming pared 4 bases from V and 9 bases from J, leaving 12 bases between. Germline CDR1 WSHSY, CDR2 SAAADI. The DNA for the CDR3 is TGCGCCAGCAGTGGGACGGCCGATAGCTACACCTTC. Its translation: CASSGTADSYTF.

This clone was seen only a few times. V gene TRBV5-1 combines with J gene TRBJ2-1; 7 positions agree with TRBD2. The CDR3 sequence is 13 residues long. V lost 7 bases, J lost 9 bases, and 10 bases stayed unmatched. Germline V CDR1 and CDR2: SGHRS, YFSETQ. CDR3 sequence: CASGTPGGGEQFF. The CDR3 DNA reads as TGCGCCAGCGGTACCCCGGGGGGTGGTGAGCAGTTCTTC. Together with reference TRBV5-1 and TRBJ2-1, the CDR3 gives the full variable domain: KAGVTQTPRYLIKTRGQQVTLSCSPISGHRSVSWYQQTPGQGLQFLFEYFSETQRNKGNFPGRFSGRQFSNSRSEMNVSTLELGDSALYLCASGTPGGGEQFFGPGTRLTVL.

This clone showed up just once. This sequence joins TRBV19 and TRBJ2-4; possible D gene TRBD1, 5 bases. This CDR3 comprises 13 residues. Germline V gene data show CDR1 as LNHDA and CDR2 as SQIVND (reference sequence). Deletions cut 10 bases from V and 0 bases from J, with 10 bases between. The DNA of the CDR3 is TGTGCCACCGGACAAATAGCCAAAAACATTCAGTACTTC. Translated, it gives CATGQIAKNIQYF. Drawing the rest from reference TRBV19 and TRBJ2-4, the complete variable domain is DGGITQSPKYLFRKEGQNVTLSCEQNLNHDAMYWYRQDPGQGLRLIYYSQIVNDFQKGDIAEGYSVSREKKESFPLTVTSAQKNPTAFYLCATGQIAKNIQYFGAGTRLSVL.